This T cell receptor beta chain was retrieved from a study of T cells in Graves' hyperthyroidism and ophthalmopathy. Amplification yielded TCR beta CDR3 regions, with RNA transcripts as the source. A first-round RT-PCR of the TCR CDR3 used the HTBI primer set. TCRdb re-analysed the multiplex PCR reads in MiXCR, keeping a single row per CDR3 protein. Among about 260,000 distinct CDR3 sequences listed, over 15% were seen once. This CDR3 spans 14 amino acids. In germline, CDR1 is SNHLY, CDR2 FYNNEI. Trimming stripped 3 bases from V and 0 bases from J, with 6 bases between. This receptor was taken from a woman younger than 35 with Graves' ophthalmopathy. The V call is TRBV2, the J call TRBJ1-5; D ambiguous. Sequenced: blood. The CDR3 reads CASSDGHSNQPQHF. For the CDR3, the DNA is TGTGCCAGCAGTGACGGCCATAGCAATCAGCCCCAGCATTTT.